This entry lists 29 T cell receptor beta chains sequenced from one sample in a study of T cell responses to AZD1222 COVID-19 vaccine. Clones were read by immunoSEQ multiplex PCR, and TCRdb kept only the in-frame ones, dropping some. The repertoire has roughly 120,000 clones, approximately 85% of them found once; the top ten carry about 1.5%. Specimen: peripheral blood, collected on day 0 of AZD1222 vaccination. These receptor sequences come from an adult in good health.

This clone was counted a single time. The genes are TRBV5-1 and TRBJ2-5; a weak D match, TRBD1 (6 bases). V lost 0 bases and J lost 7, with 10 bases in between. The germline CDR1 and CDR2 sequences are SGHRS and YFSETQ. CDR3 size: 13 residues. The DNA of the CDR3 is TGCGCCAGCAGCTTGGGACAGGTAGCGACCCAGTACTTC. Translation: CASSLGQVATQYF.

This clone was found a few times. J is TRBJ2-3 and V is TRBV7-7; 9 bases match TRBD2. CDR1 is SSHAT and CDR2 is FNYEAQ in the germline V gene (reference sequence). After removal of 2 bases from V and 6 bases from J, the junction contained 3 bases not matched to a gene. The CDR3 sequence is 14 residues long. The CDR3 region is CASSLSSGGDTQYF. DNA for the CDR3: TGTGCCAGCAGCTTATCCAGCGGGGGGGATACGCAGTATTTT.

The chain combines TRBV18 with TRBJ2-2; TRBD1 might be the D (6 bases). V lost 6 bases to trimming and J lost 3 bases, with 14 bases between them. Germline V gene data show CDR1 as KGHSH and CDR2 as LQKENI. The CDR3 contains 15 residues. CDR3 amino acids: CASSEWDTHTGELFF. For the CDR3, the DNA is TGTGCCAGCTCCGAATGGGACACACACACCGGGGAGCTGTTTTTT.

The genes are TRBV19 and TRBJ2-7; 7 bases line up with TRBD1. There are 16 residues in the CDR3. The V segment lost 1 base and the J segment 6 bases; nucleotides outside the gene matches: 12. Germline V gene data show CDR1 as LNHDA and CDR2 as SQIVND (reference sequence). The CDR3: CASSIVSQGPASEQYF. The CDR3 DNA sequence: TGTGCCAGTAGTATAGTGTCACAGGGGCCAGCCAGCGAGCAGTACTTC.

J is TRBJ1-4 and V is TRBV7-2, with D possibly being TRBD1 (6 bases). Looked up from germline, CDR1 is SGHTA and CDR2 is FQGNSA. CDR3 length: 15 residues. V was trimmed by 0 bases and J by 8 bases, leaving 13 bases between them. The CDR3, as DNA: TGTGCCAGCAGCTTAGCGGGGGCGGGCGGGGAAAAACTGTTTTTT. This translates into CASSLAGAGGEKLFF.

The J gene is TRBJ2-5, the V gene TRBV30; 11 bases are a match to TRBD2. V lost 0 bases, J lost 5 bases, and 17 bases stayed unmatched. This CDR3 region has 19 residues. The germline gives CDR1 GTSNPN, CDR2 SVGIG (reference sequence). CDR3 amino acids: CAWSVAPLRLAGLMETQYF. The CDR3 DNA sequence: TGTGCCTGGAGTGTAGCCCCCCTACGACTAGCGGGGCTCATGGAGACCCAGTACTTC. Using reference TRBV30 and TRBJ2-5 for the parts outside the CDR3, the full variable domain is SQTIHQWPATLVQPVGSPLSLECTVEGTSNPNLYWYRQAAGRGLQLLFYSVGIGQISSEVPQNLSASRPQDRQFILSSKKLLLSDSGFYLCAWSVAPLRLAGLMETQYFGPGTRLLVL.

The gene calls are TRBV18 and TRBJ2-3; D call uncertain. This CDR3 is built from 15 residues. From germline, CDR1 is KGHSH and CDR2 LQKENI. Trimming removed 2 bases at V and 2 bases at J, with 11 bases between. CDR3 in DNA: TGTGCCAGCTCACCATTTGGCACGACCACAGATACGCAGTATTTT. Its protein product is CASSPFGTTTDTQYF. Together with reference TRBV18 and TRBJ2-3, the CDR3 gives the full variable domain: NAGVMQNPRHLVRRRGQEARLRCSPMKGHSHVYWYRQLPEEGLKFMVYLQKENIIDESGMPKERFSAEFPKEGPSILRIQQVVRGDSAAYFCASSPFGTTTDTQYFGPGTRLTVL.

The chain uses TRBV3-1 (or the pseudogene TRBV3-2) and TRBJ2-7; D is perhaps TRBD1 (6 bases). CDR1 is LGHDT and CDR2 is YNNKEL in the germline V gene (reference sequence). The germline V and J ends were trimmed by 0 bases and 0 bases, with 21 bases remaining between them. The CDR3 consists of 19 residues. CDR3 amino acids: CASSQDPGWRQGSSYEQYF. CDR3 bases: TGTGCCAGCAGCCAAGATCCCGGGTGGCGTCAGGGGAGCTCCTACGAGCAGTACTTC.

V and J are TRBV29-1 and TRBJ1-1; 8 bases map to TRBD1. CDR1 and CDR2 from the germline V gene are SQVTM and ANQGSEA. V lost 6 bases to trimming and J lost 5 bases; unmatched junction nucleotides: 8. The CDR3 runs to 13 residues. CDR3 region: CSVGQGGSTEAFF. For the CDR3, the DNA is TGCAGCGTCGGACAGGGCGGGAGTACTGAAGCTTTCTTT.

The V call is TRBV6-5, the J call TRBJ1-2, with D unclear. In germline, CDR1 is MNHEY, CDR2 SVGAGI. The V gene lost 7 bases and the J gene lost 12 bases, with 15 bases spanning the gap. The CDR3 extends over 11 amino acids. The CDR3 DNA follows: TGTGCCAGCATGCAAATGGGGAGGGACACCTTC. Translating gives CASMQMGRDTF.

The chain combines TRBV29-1 with TRBJ2-7; D is unclear. Trimming removed 7 bases at V and 0 bases at J, with 7 bases between. Per the germline V gene, CDR1 is SQVTM and CDR2 is ANQGSEA. The CDR3 has 11 amino acids. The CDR3 DNA sequence: TGCAGCGGGAAAGACTCCTACGAGCAGTACTTC. Protein: CSGKDSYEQYF.

This chain uses TRBV7-2 with TRBJ1-2, with D perhaps matching TRBD1 (6 bases). V was pared by 3 bases and J by 8 bases, with 16 bases between. The CDR3 extends over 14 amino acids. Per the germline V gene, CDR1 is SGHTA and CDR2 is FQGNSA. The CDR3 DNA reads as TGTGCCAGCAGCTTTGGGGGGGGCGAGTCCGGCTACACCTTC. Encoded protein: CASSFGGGESGYTF.

The chain is built from TRBV5-1 and TRBJ2-1; 10 bases agree with TRBD2. This CDR3 spans 16 amino acids. V was clipped by 7 bases and J by 0 bases; unmatched bases: 7. Germline assignment: CDR1 SGHRS and CDR2 YFSETQ. The CDR3 here is CASVPSGGYSYNEQFF. CDR3 bases: TGCGCCAGCGTACCTAGCGGGGGTTACTCCTACAATGAGCAGTTCTTC.

The chain has TRBV30 and TRBJ1-2, with D perhaps TRBD1 (5 bases). The germline gives CDR1 GTSNPN, CDR2 SVGIG (reference sequence). This CDR3 is 13 amino acids long. The V end lost 1 base, the J end lost 6 bases, and 12 bases lay between the germline ends. CDR3 protein: CAWSAQATHGYTF. CDR3 nucleotide sequence: TGTGCCTGGAGTGCACAGGCCACCCATGGCTACACCTTC. The variable domain in full, completed from reference TRBV30 and TRBJ1-2, reads SQTIHQWPATLVQPVGSPLSLECTVEGTSNPNLYWYRQAAGRGLQLLFYSVGIGQISSEVPQNLSASRPQDRQFILSSKKLLLSDSGFYLCAWSAQATHGYTFGSGTRLTVV.

The gene calls are TRBV5-1 and TRBJ2-2; 7 nucleotides agree with TRBD2. J lost 4 bases, V lost 0 bases, and 9 bases had no gene match. The germline V gene has CDR1 SGHRS and CDR2 YFSETQ. The CDR3 is 17 residues long. For the CDR3, the DNA is TGCGCCAGCAGCTTGGCCGGGACTACTAGAGGCACCGGGGAGCTGTTTTTT. The encoded protein is CASSLAGTTRGTGELFF.

The chain combines TRBV5-4 with TRBJ2-5; D call uncertain. The CDR3 is made up of 18 amino acids. The V end was cut by 4 bases, the J end by 3 bases, with 25 bases between. Germline V lookup: CDR1 SGHNT, CDR2 YYREEE (reference sequence). The CDR3 is CASSRPTPAKTVEETQYF. The CDR3 bases are TGTGCCAGCAGCCGTCCTACCCCAGCAAAGACCGTCGAAGAGACCCAGTACTTC.

V is TRBV4-1 and J is TRBJ1-5, with 10 nucleotides matching TRBD1. V was clipped by 6 bases and J by 5 bases; unmatched bases: 7. This CDR3 is built from 15 residues. Germline V gene lookup returns CDR1 MGHRA and CDR2 YSYEKL. The CDR3 DNA sequence: TGCGCCAGCAGTCGTGACAGGGGGCCACATCAGCCCCAGCATTTT. Translated: CASSRDRGPHQPQHF.

V usage is TRBV2 and J usage is TRBJ1-1, with TRBD1 as a possible D gene (6 bases). Trimming took off 10 bases at V and 6 bases at J, with 24 bases between the two ends. Germline loops: CDR1 SNHLY, CDR2 FYNNEI. This CDR3 is built from 15 residues. The CDR3 reads CATTPPLGRGAEAFF. The CDR3 DNA is TGTGCCACTACCCCCCCCCTAGGAAGGGGGGCTGAAGCTTTCTTT.

The V and J genes are TRBV10-2 and TRBJ2-4, with D tentatively TRBD2 (6 bases). The CDR3 spans 13 residues. V was cut by 1 base and J by 7 bases, with 8 bases left in between. The germline V gene encodes CDR1 WSHSY and CDR2 SAAADI. CDR3 amino acids: CASSEYGGNIQYF. The DNA for the CDR3 is TGCGCCAGCAGTGAGTACGGGGGTAACATTCAGTACTTC.

The V and J genes are TRBV25-1 and TRBJ2-7, with 10 bases that match TRBD2. Germline assignment: CDR1 MGHDK and CDR2 SYGVNS. The CDR3 consists of 17 residues. J gave up 7 bases and V 1 base, and 13 bases lay outside the gene matches. The CDR3 loop reads CASSESKAGGPLTEQYF. Written as DNA, the CDR3 is TGTGCCAGCAGTGAATCGAAAGCGGGAGGGCCTTTAACTGAGCAGTACTTC.

This sequence joins TRBV4-2 and TRBJ2-5; D might be TRBD2 (7 bases). The CDR3 covers 17 residues. Germline CDR1 reads LGHNA; CDR2 reads YNFKEQ. Trimming removed 0 bases at V and 4 bases at J, with 18 bases between. DNA of the CDR3: TGTGCCAGCAGCCAAGATAGGGGGGGTAGATTCGGAGAGACCCAGTACTTC. Its translation is CASSQDRGGRFGETQYF.

For the CDR3, the DNA is TGTGCCAGCAGCTTAGGACATACAGGGGCGACTCAGCATTTT. Residues: CASSLGHTGATQHF. V gene TRBV11-2 combines with J gene TRBJ1-5; 7 nucleotides line up with TRBD1. V trimming: 1 base; J trimming: 13 bases; junction bases outside the gene matches: 10. This CDR3 is 14 amino acids long. Germline CDR1 is SGHAT and CDR2 is FQNNGV. The full variable domain, its missing parts supplied by reference TRBV11-2 and TRBJ1-5, is EAGVAQSPRYKIIEKRQSVAFWCNPISGHATLYWYQQILGQGPKLLIQFQNNGVVDDSQLPKDRFSAERLKGVDSTLKIQPAKLEDSAVYLCASSLGHTGATQHFGDGTRLSIL.

V usage is TRBV30 and J usage is TRBJ1-3; D is undetermined. This CDR3 has 13 residues. Germline-derived CDR1 and CDR2 are GTSNPN and SVGIG (reference sequence). V lost 5 bases and J 0 bases, leaving 8 bases between the germline ends. The CDR3 DNA reads TGTGCCTGGGAAGGGAGCTCTGGAAACACCATATATTTT. Its protein is CAWEGSSGNTIYF.

The V call is TRBV4-1, the J call TRBJ1-6, with D perhaps TRBD1 (5 bases). The V end lost 2 bases, the J end lost 3 bases, and 8 bases lay between the germline ends. Germline V gives CDR1 MGHRA, CDR2 YSYEKL. The CDR3 sequence is 15 residues long. The chain's CDR3 is CASSQRDSYNSPLHF. The DNA for the CDR3 is TGCGCCAGCAGCCAAAGAGACAGCTATAATTCACCCCTCCACTTT.

The gene calls are TRBV6-2 or TRBV6-3 and TRBJ1-5; TRBD1 might be the D (6 bases). V lost 2 bases and J 1 base, leaving 9 bases between the germline ends. The CDR3 length is 15 residues. Germline V gene sequence: CDR1 MNHEY, CDR2 SVGEGT. The CDR3 bases are TGTGCCAGCAGTTACCACAGGGAGAGCAATCAGCCCCAGCATTTT. Protein product: CASSYHRESNQPQHF.

The V and J genes are TRBV24-1 and TRBJ2-3; D call uncertain. Germline CDR1 is KGHDR and CDR2 is SFDVKD. The CDR3 spans 14 residues. V lost 1 base and J lost 1, with 5 bases in between. The CDR3 nucleotides are TGTGCCACCAGTGATTTAGTACGCACAGATACGCAGTATTTT. It yields the protein CATSDLVRTDTQYF.

The J gene is TRBJ1-3, the V gene TRBV5-1; D perhaps matches TRBD1 (6 bases). The germline V and J ends were trimmed by 0 bases and 0 bases, with 13 bases remaining between them. The germline V gene encodes CDR1 SGHRS and CDR2 YFSETQ. The CDR3 loop spans 17 amino acids. CDR3 nucleotides: TGCGCCAGCAGCTTGGATGGGGGGCGAGTCTCTGGAAACACCATATATTTT. Amino acid sequence: CASSLDGGRVSGNTIYF.

The sample holds a few counts of this clone. This chain links TRBV6-1 with TRBJ1-1; D is unclear. The CDR3 extends over 13 amino acids. In germline, CDR1 is MNHNS, CDR2 SASEGT. V gave up 1 base and J gave up 4 bases, with 7 bases separating them. CDR3 in amino acids: CASSEGKGTEAFF. For the CDR3, the DNA is TGTGCCAGCAGTGAAGGGAAAGGCACTGAAGCTTTCTTT.

The rearrangement uses TRBV6-5 and TRBJ2-6, with no clear D. Germline-derived CDR1 and CDR2 are MNHEY and SVGAGI. V gave up 2 bases and J gave up 2 bases, with 10 bases separating them. This CDR3 has 16 residues. The CDR3 DNA reads TGTGCCAGCAGTTACGGATTAACCGCTGGGGCCAACGTCCTGACTTTC. Protein product: CASSYGLTAGANVLTF.